Each of the 20 T cell receptor beta chains below was sequenced from the same sample in a study of graft-versus-host responses after intestinal transplantation. For these TCRs, the target antigens are not known. Produced via immunoSEQ multiplex PCR; TCRdb's table is partial and in-frame only. The table records 90,000 to 120,000 clones, roughly 89% of them present only once. Here the sequenced sample was unstimulated CD4+ T cells sorted from spleen or lymph node cells, taken before transplant. The receptors originated from a human donor who was the organ donor for an intestinal transplant.

The chain uses TRBV4-1 and TRBJ2-2; D gene ambiguous. V was trimmed by 3 bases and J by 4 bases, leaving 12 bases between them. CDR1 and CDR2 from the germline V gene are MGHRA and YSYEKL. This CDR3 is 15 amino acids long. CDR3 in DNA: TGCGCCAGCAGCCACCCAACGGCTGCCACCGGGGAGCTGTTTTTT. This codes for CASSHPTAATGELFF.

The chain combines TRBV27 with TRBJ2-2; possible D gene TRBD1, 6 bases. Per the germline V gene, CDR1 is MNHEY and CDR2 is SMNVEV (reference sequence). V gave up 5 bases and J gave up 0 bases, with 10 bases separating them. The CDR3 runs to 15 residues. DNA of the CDR3: TGTGCCAGCAGTGCGAGACAGGCGAACACCGGGGAGCTGTTTTTT. It is translated as CASSARQANTGELFF.

The CDR3 DNA sequence: TGTGCCATCAGTGAGTCGCGGCAGTACAATGAGCAGTTCTTC. Its protein product is CAISESRQYNEQFF. The V and J genes are TRBV10-3 and TRBJ2-1; D not certain. Trimming pared 0 bases from V and 4 bases from J, leaving 7 bases between. The CDR3 totals 14 residues. Germline CDR1 is ENHRY and CDR2 is SYGVKD.

The chain couples TRBV7-2 to TRBJ2-7, with 8 positions matching TRBD1. Per germline, CDR1 SGHTA and CDR2 FQGNSA. Trimming took 1 base from V and 13 from J; bases not matched to a gene: 12. This CDR3 has 14 residues. CDR3: CASSLGLGGTGVYF. The CDR3 coding sequence is TGTGCCAGCAGCTTAGGTTTGGGTGGGACAGGAGTCTACTTC.

This CDR3 reads CAWSYTGTYGYTF. The CDR3 coding sequence is TGTGCCTGGAGTTATACAGGTACCTATGGCTACACCTTC. This sequence joins TRBV30 and TRBJ1-2; D is possibly TRBD1 (5 bases). V was shortened by 2 bases and J by 4 bases, with 11 bases between the two germline ends. The CDR3 has 13 amino acids. In germline, CDR1 is GTSNPN, CDR2 SVGIG (reference sequence).

The V gene is TRBV2, the J gene TRBJ1-2; 8 bases agree with TRBD1. CDR3 length: 15 residues. V lost 7 bases and J lost 1; bases outside the gene matches: 8. CDR1 and CDR2 from the germline V gene are SNHLY and FYNNEI. The CDR3 reads CASIRDRSLNYGYTF. DNA for the CDR3: TGTGCCAGCATTAGGGACAGGAGCCTTAACTATGGCTACACCTTC.

The chain couples TRBV10-1 to TRBJ2-1, with D tentatively TRBD1 or TRBD2 (5 bases each). From germline, CDR1 is WNHNN and CDR2 SYGVQD (reference sequence). The length of the CDR3 is 12 residues. V dropped 5 bases and J dropped 10 bases, with 12 bases sitting between them. Here the CDR3 reads CASSRDGYEQFF. CDR3 DNA sequence: TGCGCCAGCAGTCGGGACGGCTACGAGCAGTTCTTC.

This chain uses TRBV2 with TRBJ1-2; TRBD1 matches 9 bases. The CDR3 consists of 17 residues. V shed 5 bases and J 3 bases; nucleotides not matched to a gene: 13. Germline V CDR1 and CDR2: SNHLY, FYNNEI. DNA for the CDR3: TGTGCCAGCAGTTTAACAGGGGGCGGTTTTTGGGACTATGGCTACACCTTC. Translated, it gives CASSLTGGGFWDYGYTF.

To note about this clone: Its ends do not fully match the called genes, so a read error is possible. The rearrangement links TRBV10-2 to TRBJ1-1; D is uncertain. This CDR3 comprises 15 residues. Germline V gene sequence: CDR1 WSHSY, CDR2 SAAADI. The CDR3 reads CASSEFVGGRTEAFF. The CDR3 nucleotides are TGCGCCAGTAGTGAGTTTGTAGGAGGGAGGACTGAAGCTTTCTTT.

The chain links TRBV30 to TRBJ2-1, with D perhaps given as TRBD1 or TRBD2 (5 bases each). Deletions cut 8 bases from V and 9 bases from J, with 20 bases between. CDR3 length: 13 residues. Germline V gives CDR1 GTSNPN, CDR2 SVGIG (reference sequence). The CDR3 coding sequence is TGTGCCGGCGGGCGATCCAGGGACGGTGAGCAGTTCTTC. Amino acids: CAGGRSRDGEQFF.

This clone has just one count. CDR3: CASSSSRGGPNTEAFF. The CDR3, as DNA: TGTGCCAGCAGTTCCTCTCGGGGCGGGCCGAACACTGAAGCTTTCTTT. This chain connects TRBV6-6 to TRBJ1-1; TRBD1 might be the D (5 bases). The CDR3 has 16 residues. V was cut by 4 bases and J by 1 base, with 16 bases left in between. Germline V gene sequence: CDR1 MNHNY, CDR2 SVGAGI (reference sequence).

V gene TRBV9 combines with J gene TRBJ2-3; D is possibly TRBD1 (5 bases). The ends were cut back, 3 bases at V and 3 bases at J, with 14 bases in the middle. This CDR3 has 15 residues. Germline loops: CDR1 SGDLS, CDR2 YYNGEE. The CDR3 region is CASSEAPQETDTQYF. The DNA for the CDR3 is TGTGCCAGCAGCGAGGCCCCACAGGAGACAGATACGCAGTATTTT.

The chain is built from TRBV7-9 and TRBJ1-4, with TRBD1 identical over 9 bases. The CDR3 runs to 16 residues. V was clipped by 5 bases and J by 8 bases; unmatched bases: 12. In germline, CDR1 is SEHNR, CDR2 FQNEAQ (reference sequence). The CDR3 DNA is TGTGCCAGCAGCCGCAACACAGGGGGCCTGGAGGAAAAACTGTTTTTT. Amino acids: CASSRNTGGLEEKLFF.

The chain employs TRBV5-6 and TRBJ2-1; 13 nucleotides line up with TRBD2. Trimming removed 2 bases from V and 8 bases from J; junction bases left unmatched: 10. The CDR3 consists of 17 residues. Germline CDR1 SGHDT, CDR2 YYEEEE. The DNA of the CDR3 is TGTGCCAGCAGCTTAAGGACTAGCGGGGGTCCGTCACATGAGCAGTTCTTC. Protein sequence: CASSLRTSGGPSHEQFF.

V is TRBV7-2 and J is TRBJ1-1; possibly TRBD1 for D (5 bases). The CDR3 loop spans 12 amino acids. Germline V gene data show CDR1 as SGHTA and CDR2 as FQGNSA. V was cut by 4 bases and J by 9 bases, with 12 bases left in between. Written as DNA, the CDR3 is TGTGCCAGCAGCTCACCGGGACCACAAGCTTTCTTT. Encoded protein: CASSSPGPQAFF.

The gene calls are TRBV10-3 and TRBJ2-1, with a tentative D call TRBD1 (7 bases). The germline gives CDR1 ENHRY, CDR2 SYGVKD. V was pared by 4 bases and J by 5 bases, with 18 bases between. The CDR3 is 16 residues long. CDR3 amino acids: CAISGRQGGKDNEQFF. CDR3 DNA: TGTGCCATCAGTGGGCGACAGGGAGGAAAGGACAATGAGCAGTTCTTC.

This sequence joins TRBV5-4 and TRBJ2-7, with TRBD2 identical over 11 bases. Germline CDR1 SGHNT, CDR2 YYREEE (reference sequence). The CDR3 is made up of 15 amino acids. V shed 4 bases and J 3 bases; nucleotides not matched to a gene: 6. CDR3 nucleotide sequence: TGTGCCAGCAGCCAGGATCTAGCGGGAGGCTACGAGCAGTACTTC. Amino acid sequence: CASSQDLAGGYEQYF.

This clone was seen only once. The V call is TRBV5-1, the J call TRBJ2-1; 13 bases agree with TRBD2. Germline V lookup: CDR1 SGHRS, CDR2 YFSETQ. The CDR3 is 16 amino acids. Unmatched junction bases numbered 8, after V lost 4 bases and J lost 7 bases. CDR3 loop: CASSPDRTSGRNEQFF. The CDR3 region has the DNA TGCGCCAGCAGCCCGGACAGGACTAGCGGGAGAAATGAGCAGTTCTTC.

CDR3 protein: CASSFSSGGDYEQYF. Written as DNA, the CDR3 is TGTGCCAGCAGTTTTAGTAGCGGGGGAGACTACGAGCAGTACTTC. The genes are TRBV5-4 and TRBJ2-7, with 9 bases matching TRBD2. This CDR3 region has 15 residues. The germline V gene encodes CDR1 SGHNT and CDR2 YYREEE (reference sequence). Trimming cost V 5 bases and J 3 bases; bases outside gene matches: 9. The variable domain in full, with the rest retrieved from reference TRBV5-4 and TRBJ2-7, is ETGVTQSPTHLIKTRGQQVTLRCSSQSGHNTVSWYQQALGQGPQFIFQYYREEENGRGNFPPRFSGLQFPNYSSELNVNALELDDSALYLCASSFSSGGDYEQYFGPGTRLTVT.

The chain joins TRBV2 to TRBJ2-1, with TRBD2 matching over 9 bases. J was trimmed by 2 bases and V by 6 bases; bases with no gene match: 5. Germline-derived CDR1 and CDR2 are SNHLY and FYNNEI. The CDR3 has 15 residues. The CDR3 DNA reads TGTGCCAGCAGGAGCGGGACTAGCACCTACAATGAGCAGTTCTTC. Translating gives CASRSGTSTYNEQFF.